The 15 T cell receptor beta chains below all came from one sample that was sequenced in a study of response to subunit inactivated influenza vaccine. Using its own MiXCR run on the RT-PCR reads, TCRdb lists one record per CDR3 protein. The table includes about 500,000 distinct CDR3 sequences, 6% to 9% detected once. This material consisted of PBMCs from blood, taken around 25 months after vaccination. The receptors derive from a man in his fifties or sixties who received an inactivated influenza vaccine.

This clonotype was detected ten times or more. The CDR3 nucleotides read TGCAGCGCCGACGAATTTAGGGGCAATGAGCAGTTCTTC. Translation gives CSADEFRGNEQFF. The V gene is TRBV29-1, the J gene TRBJ2-1; D may be TRBD1 (5 bases). V was cut by 7 bases and J by 6 bases, with 16 bases left in between. Germline loops: CDR1 SQVTM, CDR2 ANQGSEA. The CDR3 is 13 residues long.

For this clonotype: A much larger clonotype is one base distant, so this may be a read error. The chain employs TRBV5-6 and TRBJ1-5; 8 positions match TRBD1. Per germline, CDR1 SGHDT and CDR2 YYEEEE. There are 15 residues in the CDR3. The CDR3 nucleotides are TGTGCCAGGAGCTTGACAGGGGTGGGCAATCAGCCCCAGCATTTT. Its translation is CARSLTGVGNQPQHF. Using reference TRBV5-6 and TRBJ1-5 for the parts outside the CDR3, the full variable domain is DAGVTQSPTHLIKTRGQQVTLRCSPKSGHDTVSWYQQALGQGPQFIFQYYEEEERQRGNFPDRFSGHQFPNYSSELNVNALLLGDSALYLCARSLTGVGNQPQHFGDGTRLSIL.

The chain recombines TRBV12-3 or TRBV12-4 with TRBJ2-1; a weak D match, TRBD1 (6 bases). The CDR3 spans 14 residues. V was shortened by 7 bases and J by 8 bases, with 18 bases between the two germline ends. In DNA, the CDR3 is TGTGCCAGCACCCCCCGGGACACAGGAGATGAGCAGTTCTTC. Translated: CASTPRDTGDEQFF.

This clonotype was counted only a few times. This chain connects TRBV13 to TRBJ2-2, with TRBD1 matching over 7 bases. The germline V gene encodes CDR1 PRHDT and CDR2 FYEKMQ (reference sequence). V trimming: 4 bases; J trimming: 6 bases; junction bases outside the gene matches: 8. The CDR3 is 15 amino acids. In DNA form, the CDR3 reads TGTGCCAGCAGCTCCGACAGGGCTATCGCCGGGGAGCTGTTTTTT. It translates to CASSSDRAIAGELFF.

A few counts support this clonotype. J is TRBJ1-6 and V is TRBV20-1, with D perhaps TRBD1 (6 bases). The CDR3 has 17 amino acids. Trimming cost V 6 bases and J 6 bases, with 24 bases left between them. Per the germline V gene, CDR1 is DFQATT and CDR2 is SNEGSKA (reference sequence). Here the CDR3 reads CSAKSQRGGVLNSPLHF. The CDR3 nucleotides read TGCAGTGCCAAATCGCAGAGAGGGGGAGTCCTTAATTCACCCCTCCACTTT.

The chain couples TRBV15 to TRBJ2-4; D possibly corresponds to TRBD2 (5 bases). Germline CDR1 and CDR2: LNHNV and YYDKDF (reference sequence). The CDR3 sequence is 15 residues long. The ends were cut back, 3 bases at V and 3 bases at J, with 12 bases in the middle. The CDR3 nucleotides are TGTGCCACCAGCAGCCCCTCCGGGGTCAAAAACATTCAGTACTTC. Amino acids: CATSSPSGVKNIQYF.

This clonotype came up many times. The chain links TRBV12-3 or TRBV12-4 to TRBJ2-3, with D unclear. Trimming took off 3 bases at V and 3 bases at J, with 7 bases between the two ends. The CDR3 runs to 13 residues. The chain's CDR3 is CASSFGQTDTQYF. Here the CDR3 DNA reads TGTGCCAGCAGTTTTGGGCAAACAGATACGCAGTATTTT.

This clonotype appeared many times. The chain joins TRBV24-1 to TRBJ2-1, with D unclear. Germline assignment: CDR1 KGHDR and CDR2 SFDVKD. The CDR3 has 16 amino acids. The V end was cut by 1 base, the J end by 2 bases, with 11 bases between. The CDR3 DNA is TGTGCCACCAGTGATTTTTCGGGTAGCACCTACAATGAGCAGTTCTTC. This translates into CATSDFSGSTYNEQFF.

Of note for this clonotype: This sequence may be a read error, since a much larger clone differs from it by one base. This sequence joins TRBV25-1 and TRBJ2-7, with D possibly TRBD2 on 5 matching bases. Germline-derived CDR1 and CDR2 are MGHDK and SYGVNS. The CDR3 totals 16 residues. The V and J ends lost 5 bases and 4 bases respectively, with 21 bases between them. In DNA, the CDR3 is TGTGCCAGCAGTAAAATTGGCCGAGGAGCGGCTTACGAGCAGTACTTC. Protein: CASSKIGRGAAYEQYF.

This CDR3 is CASSFSSGLSYNEQFF. The DNA of the CDR3 is TGTGCCAGCAGTTTCTCTAGCGGGCTGTCCTACAATGAGCAGTTCTTC. This chain connects TRBV28 to TRBJ2-1, with 8 nucleotides matching TRBD2. Germline-derived CDR1 and CDR2 are MDHEN and SYDVKM. The CDR3 has 16 amino acids. J lost 1 base, V lost 3 bases, and 5 bases had no gene match. Together with reference TRBV28 and TRBJ2-1, the CDR3 gives the full variable domain: DVKVTQSSRYLVKRTGEKVFLECVQDMDHENMFWYRQDPGLGLRLIYFSYDVKMKEKGDIPEGYSVSREKKERFSLILESASTNQTSMYLCASSFSSGLSYNEQFFGPGTRLTVL.

In its sample, this clonotype was seen a few times. V is TRBV5-1 and J is TRBJ2-7, with D tentatively TRBD1 (6 bases). The CDR3 loop spans 14 amino acids. V gave up 4 bases and J gave up 1 base, with 12 bases separating them. In germline, CDR1 is SGHRS, CDR2 YFSETQ. CDR3 DNA sequence: TGCGCCAGCAGCATTGACAGGCGGTCCTACGAGCAGTACTTC. Its translation: CASSIDRRSYEQYF.

This clonotype was seen a handful of times. The genes are TRBV24-1 and TRBJ2-5; possible D gene TRBD2, 5 bases. This CDR3 comprises 15 residues. The germline V and J ends were trimmed by 2 bases and 5 bases, with 14 bases remaining between them. CDR1 is KGHDR, CDR2 SFDVKD, per germline. CDR3 region: CATSDSRRGSETQYF. DNA for the CDR3: TGTGCCACCAGTGATTCTAGACGGGGTAGCGAGACCCAGTACTTC.

This clonotype showed up many times. The chain recombines TRBV7-9 with TRBJ1-2; TRBD1 aligns across 9 bases. From germline, CDR1 is SEHNR and CDR2 FQNEAQ (reference sequence). CDR3 length: 14 amino acids. The junction had 6 bases not matched to a gene; V was cut back by 5 bases and J by 5 bases. The CDR3 region has the DNA TGTGCCAGCAGCGAATCGGGGACAGGGTATGGCTACACCTTC. Encoded protein: CASSESGTGYGYTF.

This chain links TRBV29-1 with TRBJ2-3, with D perhaps matching TRBD2 (5 bases). Trimming cost V 7 bases and J 4 bases, with 12 bases left between them. This CDR3 comprises 12 residues. Per germline, CDR1 SQVTM and CDR2 ANQGSEA. CDR3 sequence (DNA): TGCAGCGGCAGTAGCGAGTCAGATACGCAGTATTTT. Its translation is CSGSSESDTQYF.

There are a few counts of this clonotype. This sequence joins TRBV4-1 and TRBJ2-5; TRBD2 aligns across 11 bases. Trimming at V came to 0 bases and at J to 6 bases, leaving 9 bases not matched to a gene. The CDR3 loop spans 17 amino acids. Per germline, CDR1 MGHRA and CDR2 YSYEKL. The CDR3 DNA follows: TGCGCCAGCAGCCAAGATGAATTAGCGGGGGGGCCAAAGACCCAGTACTTC. Protein product: CASSQDELAGGPKTQYF.